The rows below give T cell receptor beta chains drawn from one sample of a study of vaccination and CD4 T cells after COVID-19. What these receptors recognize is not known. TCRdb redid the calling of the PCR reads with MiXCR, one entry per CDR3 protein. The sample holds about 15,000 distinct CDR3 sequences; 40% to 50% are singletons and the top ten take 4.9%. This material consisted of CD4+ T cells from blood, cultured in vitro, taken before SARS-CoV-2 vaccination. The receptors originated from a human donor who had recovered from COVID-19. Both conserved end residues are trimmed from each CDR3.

CDR3: ATSDRRMGDEQF
V: TRBV24-1

CDR3: ASNLGVDSPLH
V: TRBV12-3/TRBV12-4

CDR3: ASSFFEGGGTYNEQF
V: TRBV7-9

CDR3: SARAISEDTEAF
V: TRBV20-1

CDR3: ASSSLAGATYEQY
V: TRBV7-8

CDR3: ATSDSRKGFEQF
V: TRBV24-1

CDR3: ASSAGTGSTYEQY
V: TRBV6-1

CDR3: ASTLRASGGLINEQF
V: TRBV6-1

CDR3: ASSLGSVGHGYT
V: TRBV7-9

CDR3: ASSGHWGSYNEQF
V: TRBV6-1

CDR3: ASSLRVGSDTQY
V: TRBV7-6

CDR3: ASSYSHRRETQY
V: TRBV6-2/TRBV6-3

CDR3: ASSLQGVTEAF
V: TRBV5-1

CDR3: ASNQGDTQY
V: TRBV6-1

CDR3: ASRTSGLRDTQY
V: TRBV19

CDR3: ASSIGQGGETQY
V: TRBV19

CDR3: ASRYLPGQDDFYNSPLH
V: TRBV6-2/TRBV6-3

CDR3: ASSLDLTGGSPLH
V: TRBV11-2

CDR3: ASSLTAGGLYEQY
V: TRBV11-2

CDR3: ASGEARAKT
V: TRBV6-1

CDR3: ASSVRGRDGYT
V: TRBV11-2

CDR3: ASSYSGGSEAF
V: TRBV6-5

CDR3: ASVQGTGNQPQH
V: TRBV2

CDR3: SARDRSGGSSYNEQF
V: TRBV20-1

CDR3: ASSIVSGQPSYEQY
V: TRBV19

CDR3: AEPSFSTSSAPKGVNEQF
V: TRBV6-2/TRBV6-3

CDR3: ASSRPTADNSPLH
V: TRBV6-2/TRBV6-3

CDR3: ASSGQGNEKLF
V: TRBV6-1

CDR3: ASSQSHLGAANYGYT
V: TRBV19

CDR3: SAREGLVGANTGELF
V: TRBV20-1

CDR3: ASSQRISSTDTQY
V: TRBV7-3

CDR3: ASSSYRDRDHEQY
V: TRBV11-2